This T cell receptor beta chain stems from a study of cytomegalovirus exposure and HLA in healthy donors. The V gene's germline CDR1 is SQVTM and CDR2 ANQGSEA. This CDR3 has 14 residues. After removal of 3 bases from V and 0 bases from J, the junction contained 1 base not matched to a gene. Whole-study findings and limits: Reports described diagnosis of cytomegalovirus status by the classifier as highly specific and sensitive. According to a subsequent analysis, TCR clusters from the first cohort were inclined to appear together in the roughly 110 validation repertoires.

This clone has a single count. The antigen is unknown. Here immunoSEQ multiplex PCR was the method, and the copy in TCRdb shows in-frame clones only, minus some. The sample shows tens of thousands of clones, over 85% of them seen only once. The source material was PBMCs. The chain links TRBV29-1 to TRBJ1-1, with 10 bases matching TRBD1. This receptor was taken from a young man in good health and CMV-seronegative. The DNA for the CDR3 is TGCAGCGTTGACGGGACAGGGGTGAACACTGAAGCTTTCTTT. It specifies CSVDGTGVNTEAFF.